This entry lists 18 T cell receptor beta chains sequenced from one sample in a study of identical twins (dated by TCRdb to 2016 to 2017). Libraries were made using 5' RACE. For sequencing, an Illumina HiSeq 2000 was employed. Using fastp trimming at Q25 and MiXCR clonotype assembly, TCRdb reanalyzed the public sequencing data and kept in-frame beta chains. Rows are unified per CDR3 protein, each entry keeping the most common DNA and genes. For this sample there are some 790,000 distinct CDR3 sequences; 18% appear just once. The ten most abundant clones make up roughly 14% of the sample. This sample was also put to use in a study of T cells expressing NK-cell markers.

Sequenced input: PBMCs. All receptors derive from a woman between 18 and 29 years old in good health.

This clonotype was detected a few times. This chain links TRBV7-2 with TRBJ2-7, with TRBD1 identical over 7 bases. The CDR3 contains 15 residues. Germline lookup yields CDR1 SGHTA and CDR2 FQGNSA. The V gene end was trimmed by 5 bases and the J gene end by 0 bases; junction bases not matched to a gene: 7. CDR3 DNA: TGTGCCAGCAGCCAACGGGACAGATACTCCTACGAGCAGTACTTC. Translation gives CASSQRDRYSYEQYF. The full variable domain, rest sourced from reference TRBV7-2 and TRBJ2-7, is GAGVSQSPSNKVTEKGKDVELRCDPISGHTALYWYRQSLGQGLEFLIYFQGNSAPDKSGLPSDRFSAERTGGSVSTLTIQRTQQEDSAVYLCASSQRDRYSYEQYFGPGTRLTVT.

In DNA, the CDR3 is TGCAGTGCTAGAGATCCGAGCGGTAGCCCTGGGACCCAGTACTTC. This codes for CSARDPSGSPGTQYF. The chain is built from TRBV20-1 and TRBJ2-5, with D tentatively TRBD2 (5 bases). Germline-derived CDR1 and CDR2 are DFQATT and SNEGSKA (reference sequence). Between the trimmed V and J ends, which lost 0 bases and 7 bases, there was a span of 18 bases. This CDR3 is 15 amino acids long.

The chain recombines TRBV20-1 with TRBJ2-3; TRBD2 is a possible D gene (5 bases). The ends were cut back, 3 bases at V and 5 bases at J, with 15 bases in the middle. CDR3 length equals 14 residues. Germline V gives CDR1 DFQATT, CDR2 SNEGSKA (reference sequence). CDR3 bases: TGCAGTGCTAGTGGACCGGCCGAGGGAGATACGCAGTATTTT. Protein: CSASGPAEGDTQYF.

This rearrangement joins TRBV6-6 to TRBJ1-3; 8 nucleotides line up with TRBD1. Germline CDR1 is MNHNY and CDR2 is SVGAGI (reference sequence). The CDR3 sequence is 16 residues long. J lost 4 bases, V lost 6 bases, and 11 bases had no gene match. The CDR3 sequence: CASRGPETGAGNTIYF. The CDR3 nucleotides read TGTGCCAGCAGGGGTCCGGAGACAGGGGCCGGAAACACCATATATTTT.

The J gene is TRBJ1-2, the V gene TRBV12-3 or TRBV12-4, with 7 positions matching TRBD1. After removal of 6 bases from V and 3 bases from J, the junction contained 7 bases not matched to a gene. The length of the CDR3 is 14 residues. The CDR3 here is CASSQRDSYYGYTF. Written as DNA, the CDR3 is TGTGCCAGCAGCCAACGGGACAGCTACTATGGCTACACCTTC.

This clonotype was counted only a few times. J is TRBJ1-1 and V is TRBV5-5; D possibly corresponds to TRBD1 (5 bases). Trimming cost V 4 bases and J 10 bases, with 17 bases left between them. Germline CDR1 reads SGHKS; CDR2 reads YYEKEE (reference sequence). The CDR3 consists of 13 residues. CDR3 residues: CASSMRRGLRAFF. The CDR3 nucleotides are TGTGCCAGCAGCATGCGGAGGGGCCTTAGAGCTTTCTTT. Looking up the rest from reference TRBV5-5 and TRBJ1-1 gives the full variable domain: DAGVTQSPTHLIKTRGQQVTLRCSPISGHKSVSWYQQVLGQGPQFIFQYYEKEERGRGNFPDRFSARQFPNYSSELNVNALLLGDSALYLCASSMRRGLRAFFGQGTRLTVV.

The chain uses TRBV23-1 and TRBJ2-7; D is unclear. TRBV23-1 is an ORF for which the function is uncertain. The length of the CDR3 is 14 residues. V was shortened by 7 bases and J by 1 base, with 14 bases between the two germline ends. CDR3: CASTQVRASYEQYF. The CDR3 DNA sequence: TGCGCCAGCACCCAGGTTAGGGCGTCCTACGAGCAGTACTTC.

This clonotype has only one observation. V usage is TRBV4-3 and J usage is TRBJ2-1; a weak D match, TRBD2 (5 bases). This CDR3 is 14 amino acids long. V was clipped by 3 bases and J by 5 bases, with 11 bases between them. Germline V gives CDR1 LGHNA, CDR2 YSLEER. CDR3 in DNA: TGCGCCAGCAGCCAGCGAGCGGCAAACAATGAGCAGTTCTTC. This sequence encodes CASSQRAANNEQFF.

The rearrangement uses TRBV5-1 and TRBJ2-6, with D perhaps TRBD1 or TRBD2 (5 bases each). Germline CDR1 is SGHRS and CDR2 is YFSETQ. The V end lost 3 bases, the J end lost 2 bases, and 15 bases lay between the germline ends. The CDR3 length is 17 residues. The CDR3 region is CASSSGDPNAGANVLTF. Here the CDR3 DNA reads TGCGCCAGCAGCTCTGGGGACCCGAATGCTGGGGCCAACGTCCTGACTTTC.

In this sample, this clonotype turned up a few times. The rearrangement joins TRBV12-3 or TRBV12-4 to TRBJ2-3, with 11 bases aligning to TRBD2. Germline trimming cut 6 bases from V and 8 bases from J; bases unmatched to any gene: 10. The length of the CDR3 is 15 residues. CDR3 sequence (DNA): TGTGCCAGCAGCTCCCCGGGGCTAGCGGGGGGTACGCAGTATTTT. Amino acid sequence: CASSSPGLAGGTQYF.

This clonotype occurred a few times. The chain combines TRBV20-1 with TRBJ2-1; 8 bases are a match to TRBD2. Trimming cost V 5 bases and J 15 bases; bases outside gene matches: 12. Germline lookup yields CDR1 DFQATT and CDR2 SNEGSKA (reference sequence). This CDR3 is 12 amino acids long. The DNA for the CDR3 is TGCAGTGCTGATCATCAGGCGGGGGGTCGGTTCTTC. Its translation is CSADHQAGGRFF.

The V call is TRBV20-1, the J call TRBJ1-5; D gene unclear. Trimming cost V 3 bases and J 0 bases, with 6 bases left between them. CDR1 DFQATT and CDR2 SNEGSKA come from the germline V gene (reference sequence). CDR3 length: 13 amino acids. In DNA, the CDR3 is TGCAGTGCTAGTAAGGATAGCAATCAGCCCCAGCATTTT. It codes for CSASKDSNQPQHF.

The rearrangement uses TRBV20-1 and TRBJ2-7; TRBD2 aligns across 12 bases. V lost 3 bases, J lost 3 bases, and 6 bases stayed unmatched. This CDR3 is 15 amino acids long. Germline CDR1 DFQATT, CDR2 SNEGSKA (reference sequence). DNA of the CDR3: TGCAGTGCTAGTACTAGCGGGGGGCGGAACTACGAGCAGTACTTC. This codes for CSASTSGGRNYEQYF.

The V gene is TRBV5-1, the J gene TRBJ2-6; D may be TRBD1 or TRBD2 (6 bases each). This CDR3 spans 15 amino acids. Per germline, CDR1 SGHRS and CDR2 YFSETQ. Trimming took 9 bases from V and 0 from J, leaving 13 bases between them. CDR3 protein: CATQRGDSGANVLTF. Written as DNA, the CDR3 is TGCGCCACCCAGAGGGGGGACTCTGGGGCCAACGTCCTGACTTTC.

This chain joins TRBV7-9 and TRBJ2-5; 8 bases match TRBD2. V was pared by 3 bases and J by 10 bases, with 7 bases of the junction left unmatched. This CDR3 is 13 amino acids long. In germline, CDR1 is SEHNR, CDR2 FQNEAQ (reference sequence). CDR3 residues: CASSFASGSNQYF. CDR3 sequence (DNA): TGTGCCAGCAGCTTCGCCAGCGGGAGTAACCAGTACTTC.

This clonotype was detected a few times. The chain links TRBV6-2 or TRBV6-3 to TRBJ2-5; 9 nucleotides match TRBD2. Germline CDR1 and CDR2: MNHEY and SVGEGT. V gave up 2 bases and J gave up 5 bases; unmatched junction bases: 3. This CDR3 comprises 14 residues. The CDR3 reads CASSYRSGRETQYF. The CDR3 DNA reads TGTGCCAGCAGTTACCGGAGCGGGAGGGAGACCCAGTACTTC.

The chain joins TRBV15 to TRBJ2-6; D not resolved. The germline V and J ends were trimmed by 0 bases and 1 base, with 1 base remaining between them. The CDR3 spans 14 residues. From germline, CDR1 is LNHNV and CDR2 YYDKDF (reference sequence). CDR3 bases: TGTGCCACCAGCAGAGAATCTGGGGCCAACGTCCTGACTTTC. Protein: CATSRESGANVLTF. Using reference TRBV15 and TRBJ2-6 for the parts outside the CDR3, the full variable domain is DAMVIQNPRYQVTQFGKPVTLSCSQTLNHNVMYWYQQKSSQAPKLLFHYYDKDFNNEADTPDNFQSRRPNTSFCFLDIRSPGLGDTAMYLCATSRESGANVLTFGAGSRLTVL.

V is TRBV12-3 or TRBV12-4 and J is TRBJ2-3; 12 bases agree with TRBD2. CDR3 length equals 15 residues. V shed 6 bases and J 5 bases; nucleotides not matched to a gene: 6. The CDR3 sequence is CASRQTSGSVDTQYF. The CDR3, as DNA: TGTGCCAGCAGGCAGACTAGCGGGAGTGTAGATACGCAGTATTTT.